Presented here are 7 T cell receptor beta chains from one specimen sequenced in a study of shared T cell receptors in the human thymus. TCRdb's copy holds only in-frame clones and misses some; the assay was immunoSEQ multiplex PCR. In the table there are more than 550,000 clones, approximately 85% of which are singletons. The same data also went into a second study, on human thymus T cells.

Sequenced input: thymocytes. The receptors were gathered from a girl under two years old with a congenital heart defect.

The chain joins TRBV23-1 to TRBJ2-3; D possibly corresponds to TRBD2 (5 bases). TRBV23-1 is flagged as an ORF with uncertain function. V was cut by 4 bases and J by 5 bases, with 19 bases left in between. This CDR3 has 16 residues. For the CDR3, the DNA is TGCGCCAGCAGTCCCCGGCGGGTTACCCTTATAGATACGCAGTATTTT. This codes for CASSPRRVTLIDTQYF.

The chain carries TRBV2 and TRBJ2-7; D possibly corresponds to TRBD2 (5 bases). This CDR3 is built from 14 residues. With 3 bases removed from V and 1 base from J, the gap between germline ends came to 10 bases. Germline assignment: CDR1 SNHLY and CDR2 FYNNEI. The CDR3 region is CASSERRYSYEQYF. The DNA of the CDR3 is TGTGCCAGCAGTGAGCGGAGGTATTCCTACGAGCAGTACTTC.

The chain combines TRBV15 with TRBJ1-3; 7 nucleotides match TRBD1. After removal of 3 bases from V and 2 bases from J, the junction contained 7 bases not matched to a gene. Germline V lookup: CDR1 LNHNV, CDR2 YYDKDF (reference sequence). The CDR3 is 16 residues long. The CDR3 region has the DNA TGTGCCACCAGCAGCGGACAGGACCCCACTGGAAACACCATATATTTT. Its protein is CATSSGQDPTGNTIYF.

The chain joins TRBV6-1 to TRBJ2-1; 10 nucleotides align to TRBD2. The CDR3 is 14 residues long. Germline V gene data show CDR1 as MNHNS and CDR2 as SASEGT. V trimming: 7 bases; J trimming: 0 bases; junction bases outside the gene matches: 0. The CDR3 sequence is CASTSGGSYNEQFF. The CDR3 DNA reads as TGTGCCAGCACTAGCGGGGGCTCCTACAATGAGCAGTTCTTC.

This chain uses TRBV2 with TRBJ1-2, with 10 bases that match TRBD1. Germline assignment: CDR1 SNHLY and CDR2 FYNNEI. The junction had 16 bases not matched to a gene; V was cut back by 6 bases and J by 3 bases. The CDR3 length is 18 residues. The CDR3 reads CASSEKDRGGFLDYGYTF. DNA of the CDR3: TGTGCCAGCAGCGAGAAGGACAGGGGGGGATTTTTAGACTATGGCTACACCTTC.

This sequence joins TRBV27 and TRBJ2-7; the D gene is possibly TRBD2 (5 bases). CDR1 MNHEY and CDR2 SMNVEV come from the germline V gene (reference sequence). The CDR3 totals 14 residues. The V end was cut by 3 bases, the J end by 3 bases, with 12 bases between. The CDR3 DNA reads as TGTGCCAGCAGTTTGGGCGCGGGCCTCTACGAGCAGTACTTC. Its protein is CASSLGAGLYEQYF.

This chain links TRBV5-1 with TRBJ2-1, with D possibly being TRBD2 (7 bases). The V gene lost 0 bases and the J gene lost 4 bases, with 17 bases spanning the gap. Germline CDR1 and CDR2: SGHRS and YFSETQ. The CDR3 loop spans 17 amino acids. The CDR3 DNA reads as TGCGCCAGCAGCTTGGCCGCGGGGGCTAGCGGATACAATGAGCAGTTCTTC. It translates to CASSLAAGASGYNEQFF.